The following is a TCR beta chain sequence with its context. Its antigen remains unidentified. Germline V gene sequence: CDR1 SGDLS, CDR2 YYNGEE. This CDR3 contains 16 residues. With 3 bases clipped from V and 2 bases from J, the junction kept 8 bases outside the gene matches. Donors consisted of healthy bone marrow donors. The data belong to a study of cytomegalovirus exposure and HLA in healthy donors. The study, taken as a whole, reports: The study designated roughly 160 TCR beta chains cytomegalovirus-associated. V- and J-gene trimming in TCR beta was tied to a missense DCLRE1C variant by an analysis performed later.

13 Jbeta primers and 60 Vbeta primers were used for the PCR. Generated by immunoSEQ multiplex PCR, the TCRdb table keeps only in-frame clones and is missing some. The data contain about 150,000 clones, approximately 86% of them singletons. This chain connects TRBV9 to TRBJ2-5, with 9 bases lining up with TRBD2. This clonotype was sampled from a woman under 30 in good health and CMV-seronegative. Sequencing was done on a sample of PBMCs. The CDR3 region is CASSGLSGSLQETQYF. The CDR3 DNA sequence: TGTGCCAGCAGCGGGCTTAGCGGGAGTCTTCAAGAGACCCAGTACTTC.